The 21 T cell receptor beta chains reported below all come from one sample, sequenced in a study of neurological immune-mediated disorders. TCRdb called the 5' RACE reads again in MiXCR, with one record for every CDR3 protein. The data show more than 30,000 distinct CDR3 sequences, with about an eighth seen just once and 5% to 6.5% held by the top ten. Time point given: technical triplicate 2. The sequencing sample was made of CD4+ T cells from blood. The source is a female donor with HTLV-1-associated myelopathy (HAM/TSP).

This clonotype has ten or more counts. The chain uses TRBV7-2 and TRBJ2-1, with D perhaps given as TRBD1 or TRBD2 (5 bases each). The length of the CDR3 is 14 residues. Between the trimmed V and J ends, which lost 4 bases and 7 bases, there was a span of 14 bases. From germline, CDR1 is SGHTA and CDR2 FQGNSA. In DNA, the CDR3 is TGTGCCAGCAGCTCAGCCGGGACCCAGAATGAGCAGTTCTTC. Amino acids: CASSSAGTQNEQFF. The entire variable domain, with the rest obtained from reference TRBV7-2 and TRBJ2-1, is as follows: GAGVSQSPSNKVTEKGKDVELRCDPISGHTALYWYRQSLGQGLEFLIYFQGNSAPDKSGLPSDRFSAERTGGSVSTLTIQRTQQEDSAVYLCASSSAGTQNEQFFGPGTRLTVL.

This clonotype was detected ten times or more. V gene TRBV2 combines with J gene TRBJ2-3; the match to TRBD2 covers 10 bases. Trimming at V came to 4 bases and at J to 5 bases, leaving 0 bases not matched to a gene. Looked up from germline, CDR1 is SNHLY and CDR2 is FYNNEI. The CDR3 runs to 13 residues. The CDR3 DNA sequence: TGTGCCAGCAGTGGACTAGCGGGAGATACGCAGTATTTT. This sequence encodes CASSGLAGDTQYF.

In its sample, this clonotype was seen many times. This sequence joins TRBV20-1 and TRBJ2-1; 10 positions match TRBD2. This CDR3 region has 14 residues. Germline assignment: CDR1 DFQATT and CDR2 SNEGSKA (reference sequence). V lost 5 bases and J lost 2; bases outside the gene matches: 3. CDR3 coding DNA: TGCAGTGCTCTAGCGGGAGACACCTACAATGAGCAGTTCTTC. Translating it yields CSALAGDTYNEQFF.

This clonotype appeared many times. The rearrangement links TRBV7-3 to TRBJ2-7, with D perhaps TRBD1 (6 bases). This CDR3 region has 13 residues. Trimming stripped 3 bases from V and 6 bases from J, with 12 bases between. The V gene's germline CDR1 is SGHTA and CDR2 FQGTGA. This chain's CDR3 is CASSFGAGAEQYF. DNA for the CDR3: TGTGCCAGCAGCTTTGGGGCAGGGGCCGAGCAGTACTTC.

The table lists this clonotype with many counts. The gene calls are TRBV9 and TRBJ2-2, with D unresolved. The CDR3 runs to 16 residues. With 0 bases removed from V and 0 bases from J, the gap between germline ends came to 9 bases. CDR1 is SGDLS and CDR2 is YYNGEE in the germline V gene. The CDR3: CASSVVPGTNTGELFF. The CDR3 DNA sequence: TGTGCCAGCAGCGTAGTCCCGGGCACGAACACCGGGGAGCTGTTTTTT.

In its sample, this clonotype was seen many times. The V gene is TRBV10-3, the J gene TRBJ2-2; D is undetermined. V was cut by 2 bases and J by 6 bases, with 13 bases left in between. Germline V gene data show CDR1 as ENHRY and CDR2 as SYGVKD. The CDR3 sequence is 15 residues long. CDR3 nucleotides: TGTGCCATCAGTGAGGCGGCGAGGACGTCCGGGGAGCTGTTTTTT. This codes for CAISEAARTSGELFF.

This clonotype was observed at least ten times. J is TRBJ1-5 and V is TRBV6-5; D gene uncertain. This CDR3 has 13 amino acids. Germline-derived CDR1 and CDR2 are MNHEY and SVGAGI. Trimming shortened V by 6 bases and J by 7 bases, and 13 bases separated the two germline ends. The CDR3 region is CASRTNLGQPQHF. The CDR3 region has the DNA TGTGCCAGCAGGACTAACCTAGGACAGCCCCAGCATTTT.

Within the sample, this clonotype is medium-sized. V is TRBV7-8 and J is TRBJ2-3; 8 bases map to TRBD1. Germline loops: CDR1 SGHVS, CDR2 FQNEAQ. This CDR3 has 16 amino acids. V trimming: 2 bases; J trimming: 3 bases; junction bases outside the gene matches: 7. CDR3 amino acids: CASSLLAGGPTDTQYF. CDR3 DNA: TGTGCCAGCAGCTTATTGGCAGGGGGCCCGACAGATACGCAGTATTTT.

Ten or more counts support this clonotype. The J gene is TRBJ2-3, the V gene TRBV5-1, with D hard to call. The germline V and J ends were trimmed by 5 bases and 3 bases, with 13 bases remaining between them. This CDR3 comprises 14 residues. CDR1 is SGHRS, CDR2 YFSETQ, per germline. CDR3 bases: TGCGCCAGCAGTGACGGCTTCGGGACAGATACGCAGTATTTT. It specifies CASSDGFGTDTQYF.

This clonotype appeared many times. This chain uses TRBV5-1 with TRBJ2-2; D not certain. V lost 0 bases and J lost 4, with 10 bases in between. The CDR3 sequence is 15 residues long. Germline loops: CDR1 SGHRS, CDR2 YFSETQ. DNA of the CDR3: TGCGCCAGCAGCTTGGTCGCTGGGTCCACCGGGGAGCTGTTTTTT. Its translation: CASSLVAGSTGELFF.

In its sample, this clonotype was seen a few times. The V and J genes are TRBV6-5 and TRBJ2-5; 8 bases line up with TRBD2. Germline trimming cut 7 bases from V and 5 bases from J; bases unmatched to any gene: 6. CDR1 and CDR2 (germline): MNHEY, SVGAGI. The CDR3 loop spans 13 amino acids. Here the CDR3 reads CASTPAGVETQYF. The CDR3 DNA follows: TGTGCCAGCACACCAGCGGGGGTGGAGACCCAGTACTTC.

This clonotype occurred many times. This chain links TRBV5-6 with TRBJ2-1; no clear D. V dropped 4 bases and J dropped 0 bases, with 11 bases sitting between them. Germline V CDR1 and CDR2: SGHDT, YYEEEE. The CDR3 covers 15 residues. Here the CDR3 reads CASSPGPNSYNEQFF. The CDR3 region has the DNA TGTGCCAGCAGCCCAGGACCGAACTCCTACAATGAGCAGTTCTTC.

This clonotype is categorized as medium-sized. The CDR3 region has the DNA TGTGCCAGCAGAACCTGGGGGGCGAACACCGGGGAGCTGTTTTTT. Translation gives CASRTWGANTGELFF. The rearrangement links TRBV28 to TRBJ2-2, with D maybe TRBD2 (6 bases). Trimming took 6 bases from V and 0 from J, leaving 11 bases between them. This CDR3 spans 15 amino acids. CDR1 is MDHEN and CDR2 is SYDVKM in the germline V gene.

The chain joins TRBV5-1 to TRBJ2-5; D not resolved. Germline V gene sequence: CDR1 SGHRS, CDR2 YFSETQ. Between the trimmed V and J ends, which lost 9 bases and 7 bases, there was a span of 19 bases. This CDR3 region has 13 residues. In DNA form, the CDR3 reads TGCGCCACCTCCCGGTCCGAGCCGGGGACCCAGTACTTC. Amino acid sequence: CATSRSEPGTQYF. Full variable domain (missing parts from reference TRBV5-1 and TRBJ2-5): KAGVTQTPRYLIKTRGQQVTLSCSPISGHRSVSWYQQTPGQGLQFLFEYFSETQRNKGNFPGRFSGRQFSNSRSEMNVSTLELGDSALYLCATSRSEPGTQYFGPGTRLLVL.

V gene TRBV29-1 combines with J gene TRBJ2-7, with D maybe TRBD1 (6 bases). This CDR3 is built from 11 residues. The germline CDR1 and CDR2 sequences are SQVTM and ANQGSEA. This CDR3 is CSAGQSYEQYF. Here the CDR3 DNA reads TGCAGTGCAGGACAGTCCTACGAGCAGTACTTC.

This clonotype came up many times. This chain joins TRBV20-1 and TRBJ2-7, with a tentative D call TRBD2 (6 bases). Trimming took 3 bases from V and 3 from J, leaving 12 bases between them. Germline V gives CDR1 DFQATT, CDR2 SNEGSKA (reference sequence). The CDR3 is made up of 13 amino acids. CDR3: CSASPGLIYEQYF. The CDR3 region has the DNA TGCAGTGCTAGCCCGGGACTTATCTACGAGCAGTACTTC.

Many counts were recorded for this clonotype. V usage is TRBV20-1 and J usage is TRBJ2-5, with no clear D. Germline V gene sequence: CDR1 DFQATT, CDR2 SNEGSKA (reference sequence). V was shortened by 4 bases and J by 4 bases, with 7 bases between the two germline ends. This CDR3 has 11 residues. CDR3 DNA: TGCAGTGCTATTACCGGAGAGACCCAGTACTTC. This translates into CSAITGETQYF.

This clonotype was recorded at least ten times. V and J are TRBV20-1 and TRBJ2-1; 8 bases map to TRBD2. The CDR3 runs 16 residues. Unmatched junction bases numbered 13, after V lost 6 bases and J lost 3 bases. In germline, CDR1 is DFQATT, CDR2 SNEGSKA (reference sequence). The CDR3 sequence is CSARTTSEGVYNEQFF. The CDR3, as DNA: TGCAGTGCAAGAACGACTAGCGAGGGGGTCTACAATGAGCAGTTCTTC.

At least ten counts were recorded for this clonotype. This chain joins TRBV29-1 and TRBJ2-3; maybe TRBD1 (6 bases). Trimming removed 1 base at V and 4 bases at J, with 15 bases between. The CDR3 has 15 residues. Per the germline V gene, CDR1 is SQVTM and CDR2 is ANQGSEA. The CDR3 DNA reads as TGCAGCGTTGAAGGGACACCCAGGGGACCAGATACGCAGTATTTT. Translated: CSVEGTPRGPDTQYF.

The table lists this clonotype with many counts. The V and J genes are TRBV4-3 and TRBJ2-1, with D perhaps given as TRBD1 or TRBD2 (6 bases each). The CDR3 loop spans 14 amino acids. The V gene lost 5 bases and the J gene lost 7 bases, with 15 bases spanning the gap. Germline V gene lookup returns CDR1 LGHNA and CDR2 YSLEER. For the CDR3, the DNA is TGCGCCAGCAGCGCGGGACACCCAGGGAATGAGCAGTTCTTC. Translation: CASSAGHPGNEQFF.

The table lists this clonotype with many counts. The chain employs TRBV12-3 or TRBV12-4 and TRBJ2-1, with D maybe TRBD2 (5 bases). The germline V and J ends were trimmed by 3 bases and 7 bases, with 10 bases remaining between them. The CDR3 is 13 amino acids. CDR3 nucleotide sequence: TGTGCCAGCAGTTTTAGCGCTGTAAATGAGCAGTTCTTC. It specifies CASSFSAVNEQFF.